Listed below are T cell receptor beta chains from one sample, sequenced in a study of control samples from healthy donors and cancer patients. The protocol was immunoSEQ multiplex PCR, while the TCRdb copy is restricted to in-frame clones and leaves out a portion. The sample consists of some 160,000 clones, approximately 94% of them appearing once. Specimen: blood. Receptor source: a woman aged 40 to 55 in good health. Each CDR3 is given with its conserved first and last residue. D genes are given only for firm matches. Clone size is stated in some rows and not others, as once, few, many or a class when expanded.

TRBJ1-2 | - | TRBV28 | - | CASSSLSWRGGGYTF | TGTGCCAGCAGTTCCCTCAGCTGGAGGGGGGGTGGCTACACCTTC
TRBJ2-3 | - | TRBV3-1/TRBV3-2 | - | CASSRLRGSGTDTQYF | TGTGCCAGCAGTCGTCTCCGGGGGTCGGGCACAGATACGCAGTATTTT
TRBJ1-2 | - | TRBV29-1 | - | CSVAGRINYGYTF | TGCAGCGTTGCGGGACGGATTAACTATGGCTACACCTTC
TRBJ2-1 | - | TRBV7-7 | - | CASSQIHNEQFF | TGTGCTAGCAGTCAAATCCACAATGAGCAGTTCTTC
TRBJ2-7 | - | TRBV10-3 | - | CAISESAYEQYF | TGTGCCATCAGTGAGTCAGCCTACGAGCAGTACTTC
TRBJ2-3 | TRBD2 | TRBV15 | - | CATSRGGLAGVTDTQYF | TGTGCCACCAGCAGAGGAGGCCTAGCGGGGGTTACAGATACGCAGTATTTT
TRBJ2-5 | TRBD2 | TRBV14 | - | CASSRRLAGGETQYF | TGTGCCAGCAGCCGGCGACTAGCGGGAGGAGAGACCCAGTACTTC
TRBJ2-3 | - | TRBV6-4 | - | CASSDSLADTQYF | TGTGCCAGCAGTGACTCCTTAGCAGATACGCAGTATTTT
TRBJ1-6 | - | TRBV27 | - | CASSLDNYNSPLHF | TGTGCCAGCAGTTTAGATAACTATAATTCACCCCTCCACTTT
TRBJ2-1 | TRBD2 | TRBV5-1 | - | CASSVSGGQNEQFF | TGCGCCAGCAGTGTTAGCGGGGGGCAAAATGAGCAGTTCTTC
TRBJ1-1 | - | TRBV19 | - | CASSMGRNTEAFF | TGTGCCAGTAGTATGGGGAGGAACACTGAAGCTTTCTTT
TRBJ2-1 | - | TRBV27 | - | CASSARQDLKFF | TGTGCCAGCAGTGCTCGACAGGATTTGAAGTTCTTC
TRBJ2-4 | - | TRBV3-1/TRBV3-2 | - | CASSQEFSGHRSIF | TGTGCCAGCAGCCAAGAATTTTCAGGACATCGTAGCATCTTC
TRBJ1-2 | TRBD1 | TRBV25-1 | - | CASSEGRTGVYGYTF | TGTGCCAGCAGTGAGGGGAGGACAGGGGTATATGGCTACACCTTC
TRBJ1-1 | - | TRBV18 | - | CASSPGGMNTEAFF | TGTGCCAGCTCACCGGGGGGTATGAACACTGAAGCTTTCTTT
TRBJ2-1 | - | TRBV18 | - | CASSPLGGDYNEQFF | TGTGCCAGCTCACCGCTGGGGGGCGACTACAATGAGCAGTTCTTC
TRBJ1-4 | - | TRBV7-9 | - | CASSLLGRELFF | TGTGCCAGCAGCCTCCTGGGCAGGGAACTGTTTTTT
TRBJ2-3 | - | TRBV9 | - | CASGGRATDTQYF | TGTGCCAGCGGGGGGCGGGCCACAGATACGCAGTATTTT
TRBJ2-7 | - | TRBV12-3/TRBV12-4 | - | CASSVRGRNEQYF | TGTGCCAGCAGCGTCAGGGGAAGGAACGAGCAGTACTTC
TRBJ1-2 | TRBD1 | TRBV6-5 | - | CASSSPGTGVYGYTF | TGTGCCAGCAGTAGCCCCGGGACAGGGGTCTATGGCTACACCTTC
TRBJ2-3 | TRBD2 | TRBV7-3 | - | CASSRGLGLLSTDTQYF | TGTGCCAGCAGCCGCGGACTAGGGTTACTAAGCACAGATACGCAGTATTTT
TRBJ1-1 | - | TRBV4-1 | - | CASSHTAGLAEAFF | TGCGCCAGCAGCCACACGGCGGGGCTCGCTGAAGCTTTCTTT
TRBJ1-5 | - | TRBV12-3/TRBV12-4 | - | CASSLGNQPQHF | TGTGCCAGCAGTTTGGGTAATCAGCCCCAGCATTTT
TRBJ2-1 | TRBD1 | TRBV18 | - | CASSPDRGMVEQFF | TGTGCCAGCTCCCCGGACAGGGGGATGGTTGAGCAGTTCTTC
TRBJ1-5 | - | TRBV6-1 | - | CASSDASPHNQPQHF | TGTGCCAGCAGTGACGCTTCACCCCACAATCAGCCCCAGCATTTT
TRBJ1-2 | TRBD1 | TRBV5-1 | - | CASSLSGTGDYGYTF | TGCGCCAGCAGCTTATCCGGGACAGGCGATTATGGCTACACCTTC
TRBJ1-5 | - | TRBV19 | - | CASSRGGLNQPQHF | TGTGCCAGTTCCCGGGGGGGTCTTAATCAGCCCCAGCATTTT
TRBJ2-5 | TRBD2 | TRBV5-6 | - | CASSWGSSGQETQYF | TGTGCCAGCAGCTGGGGGTCTAGCGGGCAAGAGACCCAGTACTTC
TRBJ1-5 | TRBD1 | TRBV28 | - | CASSYWTGGHVQPQHF | TGTGCCAGCAGTTATTGGACAGGGGGCCATGTTCAGCCCCAGCATTTT
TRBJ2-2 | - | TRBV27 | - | CASKPGRYTGELFF | TGTGCCAGCAAACCGGGTCGATACACCGGGGAGCTGTTTTTT
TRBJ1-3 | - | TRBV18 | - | CASSPPGRSGNTIYF | TGTGCCAGCTCACCACCAGGCCGCTCTGGAAACACCATATATTTT
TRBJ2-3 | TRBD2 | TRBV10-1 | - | CASRPPGLAGCTDTQYF | TGCGCCAGCAGGCCCCCTGGGCTAGCGGGATGTACAGATACGCAGTATTTT
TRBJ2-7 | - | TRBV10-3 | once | CAISEDSTTYEQYF | TGTGCCATCAGTGAGGACAGCACCACCTACGAGCAGTACTTC
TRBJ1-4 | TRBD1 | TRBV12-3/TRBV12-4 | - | CASSRQGNEKLFF | TGTGCCAGCAGCCGACAGGGTAATGAAAAACTGTTTTTT
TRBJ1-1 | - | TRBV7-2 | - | CASSLINMGAAEAFF | TGTGCCAGCAGCTTAATTAACATGGGGGCCGCTGAAGCTTTCTTT
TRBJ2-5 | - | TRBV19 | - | CASSLSRSTYETQYF | TGTGCCAGTAGCCTTTCCCGGTCGACCTACGAGACCCAGTACTTC
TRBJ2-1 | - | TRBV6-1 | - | CASSEIVLVIGEQFF | TGTGCCAGCAGTGAAATCGTACTAGTAATCGGTGAGCAGTTCTTC
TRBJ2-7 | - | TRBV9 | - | CASSVGPEGYEQYF | TGTGCCAGCAGCGTAGGCCCCGAGGGCTACGAGCAGTACTTC
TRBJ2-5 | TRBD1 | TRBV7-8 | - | CASSLGGRGETQYF | TGTGCCAGCAGCTTAGGAGGCAGGGGGGAGACCCAGTACTTC